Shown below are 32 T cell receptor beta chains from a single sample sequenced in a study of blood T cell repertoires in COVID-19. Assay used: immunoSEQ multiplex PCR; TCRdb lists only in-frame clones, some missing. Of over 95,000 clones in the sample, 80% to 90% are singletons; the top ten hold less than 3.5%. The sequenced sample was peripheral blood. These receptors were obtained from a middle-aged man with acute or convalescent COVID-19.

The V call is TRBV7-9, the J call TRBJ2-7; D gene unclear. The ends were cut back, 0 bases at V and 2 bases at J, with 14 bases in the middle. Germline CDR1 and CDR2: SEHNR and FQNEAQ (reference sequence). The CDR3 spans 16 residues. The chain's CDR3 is CASSLALGYSAYEQYF. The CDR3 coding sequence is TGTGCCAGCAGCTTAGCGTTAGGTTACAGTGCCTACGAGCAGTACTTC.

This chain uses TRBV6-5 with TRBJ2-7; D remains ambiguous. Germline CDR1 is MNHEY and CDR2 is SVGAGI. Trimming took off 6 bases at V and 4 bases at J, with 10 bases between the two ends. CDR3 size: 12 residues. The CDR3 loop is CASSVFLYEQYF. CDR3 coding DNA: TGTGCCAGCAGCGTTTTTTTGTACGAGCAGTACTTC.

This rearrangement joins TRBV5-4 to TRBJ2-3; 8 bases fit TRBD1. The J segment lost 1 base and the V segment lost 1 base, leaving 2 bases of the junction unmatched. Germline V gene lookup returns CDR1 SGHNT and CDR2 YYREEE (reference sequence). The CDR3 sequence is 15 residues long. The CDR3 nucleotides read TGTGCCAGCAGCTTGCTGGGACAGGGCACAGATACGCAGTATTTT. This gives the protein CASSLLGQGTDTQYF.

This CDR3 reads CASTHRGGETQYF. The CDR3 nucleotides are TGTGCCAGCACCCACCGGGGGGGGGAGACCCAGTACTTC. The rearrangement links TRBV13 to TRBJ2-5; 8 nucleotides agree with TRBD2. Germline V CDR1 and CDR2: PRHDT, FYEKMQ (reference sequence). With V trimmed by 7 bases and J by 5 bases, 6 bases remained unmatched. The CDR3 is 13 amino acids.

This CDR3 reads CASSQTSGEGAQYF. In DNA form, the CDR3 reads TGTGCCAGCAGCCAGACTAGCGGGGAGGGGGCCCAGTACTTC. The J gene is TRBJ2-5, the V gene TRBV6-2 or TRBV6-3, with 11 bases lining up with TRBD2. Germline V CDR1 and CDR2: MNHEY, SVGEGT. Trimming at V came to 6 bases and at J to 9 bases, leaving 9 bases not matched to a gene. CDR3 length: 14 residues.

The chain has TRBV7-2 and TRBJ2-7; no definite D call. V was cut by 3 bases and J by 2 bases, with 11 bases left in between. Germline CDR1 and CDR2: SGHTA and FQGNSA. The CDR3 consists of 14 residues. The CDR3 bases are TGTGCCAGCAGCTTTTCTTCCAGTGCCTACGAGCAGTACTTC. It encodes CASSFSSSAYEQYF. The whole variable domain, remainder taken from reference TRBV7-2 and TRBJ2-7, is GAGVSQSPSNKVTEKGKDVELRCDPISGHTALYWYRQSLGQGLEFLIYFQGNSAPDKSGLPSDRFSAERTGGSVSTLTIQRTQQEDSAVYLCASSFSSSAYEQYFGPGTRLTVT.

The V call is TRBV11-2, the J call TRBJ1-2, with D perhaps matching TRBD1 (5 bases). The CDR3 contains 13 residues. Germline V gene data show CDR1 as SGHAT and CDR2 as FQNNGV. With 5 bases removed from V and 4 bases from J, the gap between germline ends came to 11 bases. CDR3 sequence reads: CASSLGGFYGYTF. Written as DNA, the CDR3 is TGTGCCAGCAGCCTCGGGGGGTTCTATGGCTACACCTTC.

CDR3 sequence (DNA): TGTGCCAGCAGCTTGGGGACTAGCGGGGGCCCCTACGAGCAGTACTTC. Translating gives CASSLGTSGGPYEQYF. This sequence joins TRBV5-6 and TRBJ2-7, with TRBD2 matching 13 bases. The germline gives CDR1 SGHDT, CDR2 YYEEEE. The CDR3 contains 16 residues. V trimming: 0 bases; J trimming: 2 bases; junction bases outside the gene matches: 2.

The CDR3 nucleotides read TGTGCCAGCAGTTTTTACGTTTTCGACAGAATGAACACTGAAGCTTTCTTT. This encodes CASSFYVFDRMNTEAFF. The gene calls are TRBV27 and TRBJ1-1; D may be TRBD1 (5 bases). The CDR3 runs 17 residues. The germline CDR1 and CDR2 sequences are MNHEY and SMNVEV (reference sequence). Trimming took off 3 bases at V and 0 bases at J, with 17 bases between the two ends.

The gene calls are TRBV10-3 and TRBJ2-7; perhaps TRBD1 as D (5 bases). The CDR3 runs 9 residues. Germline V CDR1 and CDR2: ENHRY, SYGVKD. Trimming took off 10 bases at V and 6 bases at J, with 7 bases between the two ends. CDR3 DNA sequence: TGTGCCACCAGGGCCGAGCAGTACTTC. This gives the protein CATRAEQYF.

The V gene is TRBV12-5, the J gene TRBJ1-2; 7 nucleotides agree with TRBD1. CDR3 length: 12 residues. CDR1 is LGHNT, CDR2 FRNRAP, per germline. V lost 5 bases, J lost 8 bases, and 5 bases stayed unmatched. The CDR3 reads CASGPTGTGYTF. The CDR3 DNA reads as TGTGCTAGTGGTCCGACAGGGACGGGCTACACCTTC.

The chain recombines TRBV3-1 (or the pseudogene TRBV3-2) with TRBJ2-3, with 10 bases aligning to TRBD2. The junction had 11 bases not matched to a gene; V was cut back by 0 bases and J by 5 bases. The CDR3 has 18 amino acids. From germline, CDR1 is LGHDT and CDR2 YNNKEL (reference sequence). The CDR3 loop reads CASSQDDLAGDSIDTQYF. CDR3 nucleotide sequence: TGTGCCAGCAGCCAAGATGATCTAGCGGGGGATTCTATAGATACGCAGTATTTT.

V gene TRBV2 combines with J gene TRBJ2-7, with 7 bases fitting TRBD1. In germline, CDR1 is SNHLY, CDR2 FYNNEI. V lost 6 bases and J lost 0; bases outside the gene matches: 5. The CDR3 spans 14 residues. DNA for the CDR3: TGTGCCAGCAGGGACCGGGACAGCTCCTACGAGCAGTACTTC. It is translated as CASRDRDSSYEQYF. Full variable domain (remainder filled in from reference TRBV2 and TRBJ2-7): EPEVTQTPSHQVTQMGQEVILRCVPISNHLYFYWYRQILGQKVEFLVSFYNNEISEKSEIFDDQFSVERPDGSNFTLKIRSTKLEDSAMYFCASRDRDSSYEQYFGPGTRLTVT.

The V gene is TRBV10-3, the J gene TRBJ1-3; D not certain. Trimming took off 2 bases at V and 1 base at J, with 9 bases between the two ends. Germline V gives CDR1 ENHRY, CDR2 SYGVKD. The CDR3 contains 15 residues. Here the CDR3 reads CAISEAGQSGNTIYF. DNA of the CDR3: TGTGCCATCAGTGAGGCCGGTCAATCTGGAAACACCATATATTTT.

CDR3 DNA: TGTGCCAGCTCACCAGGGGGAGGCTATAATTCACCCCTCCACTTT. It yields the protein CASSPGGGYNSPLHF. The chain carries TRBV18 and TRBJ1-6; TRBD1 might be the D (5 bases). Germline V gene data show CDR1 as KGHSH and CDR2 as LQKENI. The V and J ends lost 2 bases and 3 bases respectively, with 8 bases between them. The CDR3 sequence is 15 residues long.

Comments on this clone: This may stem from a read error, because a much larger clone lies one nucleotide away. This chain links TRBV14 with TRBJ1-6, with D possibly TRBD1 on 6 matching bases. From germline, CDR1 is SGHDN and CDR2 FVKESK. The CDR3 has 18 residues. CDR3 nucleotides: TGTGCCCGCAGCCGGGGGGGGGACACCCGCTCCTATAATTCACCCCTCCACTTT. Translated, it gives CARSRGGDTRSYNSPLHF.

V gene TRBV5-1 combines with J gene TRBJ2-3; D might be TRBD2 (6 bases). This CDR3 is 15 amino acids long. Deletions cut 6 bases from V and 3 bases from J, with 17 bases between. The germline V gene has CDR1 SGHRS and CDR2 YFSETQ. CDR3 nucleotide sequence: TGCGCCAGCACGGGACTCCTCGGGGATACAGATACGCAGTATTTT. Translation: CASTGLLGDTDTQYF.

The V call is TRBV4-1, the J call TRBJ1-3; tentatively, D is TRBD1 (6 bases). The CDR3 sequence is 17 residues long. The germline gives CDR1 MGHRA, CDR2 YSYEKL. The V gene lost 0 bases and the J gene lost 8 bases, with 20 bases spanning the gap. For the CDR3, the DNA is TGCGCCAGCAGCCAAGATGGGCAGGGCCCCCAGGGGTACACCATATATTTT. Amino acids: CASSQDGQGPQGYTIYF.

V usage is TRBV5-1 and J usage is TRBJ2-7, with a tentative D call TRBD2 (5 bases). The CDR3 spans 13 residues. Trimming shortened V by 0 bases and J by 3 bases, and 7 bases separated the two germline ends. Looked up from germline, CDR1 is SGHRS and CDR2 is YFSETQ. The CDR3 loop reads CASSLAEGYEQYF. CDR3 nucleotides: TGCGCCAGCAGCTTGGCCGAGGGCTACGAGCAGTACTTC.

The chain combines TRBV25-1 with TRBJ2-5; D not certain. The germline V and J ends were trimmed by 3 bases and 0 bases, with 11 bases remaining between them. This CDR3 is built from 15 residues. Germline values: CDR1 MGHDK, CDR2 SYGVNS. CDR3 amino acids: CASSDLEPYQETQYF. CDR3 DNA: TGTGCCAGCAGTGACCTCGAGCCGTACCAAGAGACCCAGTACTTC.

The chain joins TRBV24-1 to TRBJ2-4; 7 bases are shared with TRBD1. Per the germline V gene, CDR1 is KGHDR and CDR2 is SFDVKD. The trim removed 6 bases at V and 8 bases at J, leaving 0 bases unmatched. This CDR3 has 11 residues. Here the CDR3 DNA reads TGTGCCACCAGTCAGGGGGACATTCAGTACTTC. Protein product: CATSQGDIQYF.

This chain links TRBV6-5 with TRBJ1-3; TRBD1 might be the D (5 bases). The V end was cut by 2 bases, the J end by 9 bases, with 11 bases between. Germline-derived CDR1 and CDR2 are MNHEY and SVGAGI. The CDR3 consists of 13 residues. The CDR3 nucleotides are TGTGCCAGCAGTTACCAACGGGACTCCACCATATATTTT. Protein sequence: CASSYQRDSTIYF.

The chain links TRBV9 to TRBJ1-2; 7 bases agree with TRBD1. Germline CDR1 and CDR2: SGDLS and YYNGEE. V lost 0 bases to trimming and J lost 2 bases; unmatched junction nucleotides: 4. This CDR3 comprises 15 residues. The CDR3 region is CASSVVSGGNYGYTF. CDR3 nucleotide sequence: TGTGCCAGCAGCGTAGTCTCAGGGGGGAACTATGGCTACACCTTC.

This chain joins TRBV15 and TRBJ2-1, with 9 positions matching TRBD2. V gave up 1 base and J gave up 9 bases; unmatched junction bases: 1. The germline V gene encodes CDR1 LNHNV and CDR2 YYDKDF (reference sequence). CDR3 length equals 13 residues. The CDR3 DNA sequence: TGTGCCACCAGCAGAGCTAGCGGGGCTGAGCAGTTCTTC. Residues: CATSRASGAEQFF.

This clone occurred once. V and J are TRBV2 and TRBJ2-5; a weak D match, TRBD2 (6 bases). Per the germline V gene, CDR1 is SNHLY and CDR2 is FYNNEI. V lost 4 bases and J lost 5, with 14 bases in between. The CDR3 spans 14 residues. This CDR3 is CASSAGAARETQYF. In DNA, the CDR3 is TGTGCCAGCAGTGCGGGAGCAGCGAGGGAGACCCAGTACTTC.

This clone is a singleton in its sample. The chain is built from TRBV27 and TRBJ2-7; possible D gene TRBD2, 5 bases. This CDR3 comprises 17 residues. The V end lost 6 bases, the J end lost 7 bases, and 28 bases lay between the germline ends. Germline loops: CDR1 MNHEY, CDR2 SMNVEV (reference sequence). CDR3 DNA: TGTGCCAGCAGCACACTAAGTGGCGGCAGAGGGCCCGGTGAGCAGTACTTC. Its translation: CASSTLSGGRGPGEQYF.

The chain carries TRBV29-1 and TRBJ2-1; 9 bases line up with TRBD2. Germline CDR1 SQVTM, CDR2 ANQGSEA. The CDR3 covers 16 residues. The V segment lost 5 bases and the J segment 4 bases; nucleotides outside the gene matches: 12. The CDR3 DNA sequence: TGCAGCGTTCAGAGGGAGTGGAGCGGGGGGTACAATGAGCAGTTCTTC. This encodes CSVQREWSGGYNEQFF.

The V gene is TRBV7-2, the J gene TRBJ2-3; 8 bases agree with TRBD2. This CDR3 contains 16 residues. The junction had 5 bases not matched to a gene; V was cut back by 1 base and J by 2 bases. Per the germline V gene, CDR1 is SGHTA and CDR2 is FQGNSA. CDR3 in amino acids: CASSLGRGGSTDTQYF. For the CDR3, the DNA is TGTGCCAGCAGCTTAGGACGGGGGGGATCCACAGATACGCAGTATTTT.

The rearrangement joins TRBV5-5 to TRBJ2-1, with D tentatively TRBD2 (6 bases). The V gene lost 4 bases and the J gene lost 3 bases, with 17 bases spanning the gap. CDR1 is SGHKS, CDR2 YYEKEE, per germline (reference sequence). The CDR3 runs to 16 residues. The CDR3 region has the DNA TGTGCCAGCAGCGGGCCGGTTTGGGGGGTCTACAATGAGCAGTTCTTC. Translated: CASSGPVWGVYNEQFF. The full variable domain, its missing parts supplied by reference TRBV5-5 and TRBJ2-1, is DAGVTQSPTHLIKTRGQQVTLRCSPISGHKSVSWYQQVLGQGPQFIFQYYEKEERGRGNFPDRFSARQFPNYSSELNVNALLLGDSALYLCASSGPVWGVYNEQFFGPGTRLTVL.

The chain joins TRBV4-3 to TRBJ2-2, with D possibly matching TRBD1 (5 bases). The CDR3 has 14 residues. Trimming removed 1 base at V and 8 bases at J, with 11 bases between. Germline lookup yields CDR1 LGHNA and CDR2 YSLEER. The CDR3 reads CASSQAGMVGELFF. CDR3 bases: TGCGCCAGCAGCCAAGCAGGGATGGTGGGGGAGCTGTTTTTT.

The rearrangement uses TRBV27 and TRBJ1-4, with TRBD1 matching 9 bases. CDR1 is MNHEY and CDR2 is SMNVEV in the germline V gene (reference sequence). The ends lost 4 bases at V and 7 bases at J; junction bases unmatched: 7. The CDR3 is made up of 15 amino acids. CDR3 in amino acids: CASSSYRGQGEKLFF. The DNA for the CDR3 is TGTGCCAGCAGTTCCTACAGGGGGCAGGGTGAAAAACTGTTTTTT.

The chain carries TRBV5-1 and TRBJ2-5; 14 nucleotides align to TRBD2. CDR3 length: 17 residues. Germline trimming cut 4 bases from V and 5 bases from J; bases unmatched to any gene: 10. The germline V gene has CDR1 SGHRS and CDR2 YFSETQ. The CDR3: CASSKGLAGGQRETQYF. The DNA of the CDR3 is TGCGCCAGCAGCAAAGGACTAGCGGGGGGTCAGCGGGAGACCCAGTACTTC.